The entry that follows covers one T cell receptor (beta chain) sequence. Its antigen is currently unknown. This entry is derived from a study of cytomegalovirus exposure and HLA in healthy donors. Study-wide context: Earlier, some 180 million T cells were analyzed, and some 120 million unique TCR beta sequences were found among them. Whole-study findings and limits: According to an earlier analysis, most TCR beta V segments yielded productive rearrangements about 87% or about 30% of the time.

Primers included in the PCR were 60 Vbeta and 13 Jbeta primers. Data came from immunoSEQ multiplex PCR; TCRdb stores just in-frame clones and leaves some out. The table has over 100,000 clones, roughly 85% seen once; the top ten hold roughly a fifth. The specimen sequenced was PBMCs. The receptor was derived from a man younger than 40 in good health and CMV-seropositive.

The chain's CDR3 is CASTPGLAYEQYV. The CDR3 bases are TGTGCCAGCACCCCAGGACTAGCCTACGAGCAGTACGTC. V and J are TRBV6-1 and TRBJ2-7, with 7 positions matching TRBD2. CDR1 and CDR2 from the germline V gene are MNHNS and SASEGT. This CDR3 contains 13 residues. V dropped 7 bases and J dropped 2; count of bases not matched to a gene: 5.